A selection of T cell receptor beta chains follows, all from one sample in a study of OX40 agonist ivuxolimab in advanced cancers. This table comes from immunoSEQ multiplex PCR, and its TCRdb copy is limited to in-frame clones, with some not included. The table records tens of thousands of clones, approximately 80% of them present only once. The material sequenced was CD4+ or CD8+ T cells sorted from blood, taken in a trial of the OX40 agonist ivuxolimab. The receptors were gathered from an adult with an advanced solid tumor such as melanoma, head and neck, liver or kidney cancer. Both conserved end residues are part of each CDR3. Fields, in order: V gene, J gene, clone size, D gene, CDR3 protein, CDR3 DNA. D genes are given only for firm matches. Not every row has a clone size; where given, it reads once, few, many or a size class.

>TRBV9|TRBJ2-2|.|TRBD1
CASGGTGITGELFF
TGTGCCAGCGGAGGGACAGGGATCACCGGGGAGCTGTTTTTT
>TRBV10-2|TRBJ2-3|.|TRBD2
CASSESTRAGGHTDTQYF
TGCGCCAGCAGTGAGTCGACTCGAGCGGGAGGGCACACAGATACGCAGTATTTT
>TRBV11-2|TRBJ2-3|.|TRBD2
CASSLAGTSTDTQYF
TGTGCCAGCAGTTTAGCGGGAACTAGCACAGATACGCAGTATTTT
>TRBV6-5|TRBJ1-2|.|.
CASRRTGTNIRYTF
TGTGCCAGCAGGCGTACCGGGACAAATATTCGCTACACCTTC
>TRBV28|TRBJ1-2|.|.
CASITSGPITYGYTF
TGTGCCAGCATCACCTCCGGACCGATCACTTATGGCTACACCTTC
>TRBV19|TRBJ2-2|once|.
CASKQPGRNTGELFF
TGTGCCAGTAAACAGCCCGGGAGGAACACCGGGGAGCTGTTTTTT
>TRBV7-2|TRBJ2-7|.|.
CASSLAGTTFYEQYF
TGTGCCAGCAGCTTAGCCGGGACAACCTTTTACGAGCAGTACTTC
>TRBV5-6|TRBJ2-7|.|.
CASSFGLTGTSRGEQYF
TGTGCCAGCAGCTTTGGATTAACCGGGACTTCCAGGGGCGAGCAGTACTTC
>TRBV6-6|TRBJ2-5|.|.
CASSYRGSRAGTQYF
TGTGCCAGCAGTTACAGGGGCAGCCGCGCAGGGACCCAGTACTTC
>TRBV7-6|TRBJ2-3|.|.
CASSLARGQGGDTQYF
TGTGCCAGCAGCTTAGCGAGGGGGCAGGGAGGAGATACGCAGTATTTT
>TRBV23-1|TRBJ2-3|.|TRBD1
CASSHPEPGQCTDTQYF
TGCGCCAGCAGTCACCCCGAGCCGGGACAGTGCACAGATACGCAGTATTTT
>TRBV18|TRBJ1-2|.|.
CASSPRGNYGYTF
TGTGCCAGCTCACCACGGGGGAACTATGGCTACACCTTC
>TRBV19|TRBJ1-2|.|.
CASSKVVSRANYGYTF
TGTGCCAGTAGTAAGGTGGTGAGCAGGGCGAACTATGGCTACACCTTC
>TRBV11-2|TRBJ1-1|few|TRBD1
CASSPTTGAPNTEAFF
TGTGCCAGCAGCCCTACGACAGGGGCTCCGAACACTGAAGCTTTCTTT
>TRBV6-1|TRBJ2-7|.|.
CASRITGTLAEQYF
TGTGCCAGCAGGATTACCGGGACCCTTGCGGAGCAGTACTTC
>TRBV7-9|TRBJ2-5|few|.
CASSLVGTFQETQYF
TGTGCCAGCAGCTTAGTAGGGACTTTCCAAGAGACCCAGTACTTC
>TRBV7-3|TRBJ2-1|once|TRBD2
CASSLTGTSGRKGEQFF
TGTGCCAGCAGCTTGACCGGGACTAGCGGGAGAAAGGGTGAGCAGTTCTTC
>TRBV2|TRBJ2-3|.|TRBD1
CASSLPGTGGPDTQYF
TGTGCCAGCAGTCTTCCCGGGACAGGGGGCCCAGATACGCAGTATTTT
>TRBV2|TRBJ1-2|.|.
CASSRDLSGYTF
TGTGCCAGCAGCCGGGATCTATCTGGCTACACCTTC
>TRBV4-3|TRBJ1-1|once|.
CASSQGTGGAFF
TGCGCCAGCAGCCAAGGGACTGGTGGAGCTTTCTTT
>TRBV18|TRBJ1-1|.|.
CASSPQSGAVTEAFF
TGTGCCAGCTCACCACAATCAGGGGCGGTCACTGAAGCTTTCTTT
>TRBV5-4|TRBJ2-1|.|TRBD2
CASSVGLGAYNEQFF
TGTGCCAGCAGCGTGGGACTAGGAGCCTACAATGAGCAGTTCTTC
>TRBV7-9|TRBJ2-7|.|.
CASSQQYEQYF
TGTGCCAGCAGCCAACAATACGAGCAGTACTTC